The 32 T cell receptor beta chains given below trace back to one sample, sequenced in a study of molecular identifiers for immune sequencing clone quantification. TCRdb reprocessed the PCR reads via MiXCR and lists one record per CDR3 protein. This sample carries more than 450,000 distinct CDR3 sequences, about 22% of them seen once, and the ten largest clones take under 0.85%. Material for sequencing was naive CD8+ T cells from blood, with Jurkat cell RNA spiked in. The subset here: FACS-sorted CD8+CD4-CCR7+CD45RA+ naive T cells. The receptors stem from a human donor in good health. Some libraries in this study had Jurkat cell RNA spiked in.

This chain links TRBV6-6 with TRBJ2-7; D gene ambiguous. V gave up 3 bases and J gave up 2 bases, with 11 bases separating them. The CDR3 loop spans 14 amino acids. Per germline, CDR1 MNHNY and CDR2 SVGAGI (reference sequence). CDR3 amino acids: CASSYVQLPYEQYF. The DNA for the CDR3 is TGTGCCAGCAGTTATGTACAGTTACCCTACGAGCAGTACTTC.

J is TRBJ2-7 and V is TRBV6-2 or TRBV6-3, with 7 bases that match TRBD1. The length of the CDR3 is 13 residues. CDR1 and CDR2 (germline): MNHEY, SVGEGT. J gave up 4 bases and V 2 bases, and 2 bases lay outside the gene matches. The CDR3 protein is CASSYPGQYEQYF. CDR3 nucleotides: TGTGCCAGCAGTTACCCGGGACAGTACGAGCAGTACTTC.

This clonotype showed up just a few times. The rearrangement uses TRBV4-3 and TRBJ2-3, with 7 bases matching TRBD2. The CDR3 has 15 residues. Germline CDR1 LGHNA, CDR2 YSLEER. V was clipped by 2 bases and J by 1 base; unmatched bases: 3. CDR3 amino acids: CASSQTGLGTDTQYF. The CDR3 nucleotides are TGCGCCAGCAGCCAAACAGGACTAGGCACAGATACGCAGTATTTT.

J is TRBJ2-7 and V is TRBV5-6; a possible D gene is TRBD1 (5 bases). Germline V gene lookup returns CDR1 SGHDT and CDR2 YYEEEE. Trimming removed 0 bases from V and 3 bases from J, with 13 bases in between. CDR3 length: 15 residues. The CDR3 spells CASSLGAGNRYEQYF. CDR3 nucleotide sequence: TGTGCCAGCAGCTTGGGGGCAGGGAATCGCTACGAGCAGTACTTC.

This clonotype was counted many times. The gene calls are TRBV7-9 and TRBJ1-4; D is perhaps TRBD1 (5 bases). V gave up 2 bases and J gave up 5 bases, with 9 bases separating them. Germline V lookup: CDR1 SEHNR, CDR2 FQNEAQ (reference sequence). The CDR3 loop spans 14 amino acids. The CDR3 sequence is CASSLPWGNEKLFF. CDR3 DNA sequence: TGTGCCAGCAGCTTACCCTGGGGGAATGAAAAACTGTTTTTT.

This clonotype appeared many times. The chain is built from TRBV29-1 and TRBJ2-2; D gene uncertain. V was cut by 3 bases and J by 6 bases, with 8 bases left in between. The CDR3 has 12 residues. From germline, CDR1 is SQVTM and CDR2 ANQGSEA. CDR3 nucleotide sequence: TGCAGCGTTGAGCCAATCCCCGGGGAGCTGTTTTTT. Translation: CSVEPIPGELFF.

This clonotype was seen many times. J is TRBJ1-1 and V is TRBV5-1; a weak D match, TRBD1 (5 bases). The CDR3 contains 14 residues. CDR1 is SGHRS and CDR2 is YFSETQ in the germline V gene. Trimming stripped 0 bases from V and 6 bases from J, with 12 bases between. The CDR3 DNA reads TGCGCCAGCAGCTTGGTGCACGGGGACTCTGAAGCTTTCTTT. It specifies CASSLVHGDSEAFF.

Note on this clonotype: One base away lies a much larger clone, so this may be a sequencing read error. This sequence joins TRBV5-1 and TRBJ1-1; D perhaps matches TRBD1 (6 bases). CDR1 is SGHRS and CDR2 is YFSETQ in the germline V gene. This CDR3 is built from 13 residues. CDR3: CASGLAGETEAFF. CDR3 bases: TGCGCCAGCGGCTTGGCAGGGGAGACTGAAGCTTTCTTT.

For this clonotype: This may be a read error: a much more frequent sequence differs by one nucleotide. This sequence joins TRBV12-3 or TRBV12-4 and TRBJ2-7; 9 nucleotides line up with TRBD2. The CDR3 contains 14 residues. The CDR3 here is CASSLERGAYEQHF. The CDR3 DNA reads as TGTGCCAGCAGTTTGGAGCGGGGGGCCTACGAGCAGCACTTC.

With regard to this clonotype: One end of the junction is discordant with germline, which a read error may explain. The chain couples TRBV6-5 to TRBJ2-1; no clear D gene. The CDR3 runs 11 residues. Germline V gene data show CDR1 as MNHEY and CDR2 as SVGAGI. The CDR3 here is CASSLGNGQFF. The CDR3 DNA is TGTGCCAGCAGTTTGGGAAATGGGCAGTTCTTC.

This clonotype came up many times. The chain has TRBV4-3 and TRBJ2-4; TRBD1 matches at 8 bases. The CDR3 has 17 residues. V shed 0 bases, J shed 0 bases, and the junction held 4 bases outside the gene matches. From germline, CDR1 is LGHNA and CDR2 YSLEER. In DNA form, the CDR3 reads TGCGCCAGCAGCCAAGATGGACAGGGTTTAGCCAAAAACATTCAGTACTTC. It codes for CASSQDGQGLAKNIQYF.

Ten or more counts support this clonotype. J is TRBJ2-7 and V is TRBV5-5, with D possibly matching TRBD2 (6 bases). This CDR3 is 13 amino acids long. V lost 4 bases, J lost 5 bases, and 13 bases lay in between. Germline-derived CDR1 and CDR2 are SGHKS and YYEKEE (reference sequence). CDR3 residues: CASSPEGWNEQYF. The CDR3 DNA sequence: TGTGCCAGCAGCCCGGAGGGGTGGAACGAGCAGTACTTC.

This clonotype has a handful of counts. This chain uses TRBV27 with TRBJ2-4; tentative D call: TRBD1 (6 bases). In germline, CDR1 is MNHEY, CDR2 SMNVEV (reference sequence). This CDR3 is 14 amino acids long. Trimming removed 3 bases from V and 9 bases from J, with 15 bases in between. CDR3 nucleotide sequence: TGTGCCAGCAGTTTCGGCAGGGGCTTTGGCATTCAGTACTTC. Encoded protein: CASSFGRGFGIQYF.

Details on this clonotype: Possible read error: a much larger clone is one base away. CDR3 sequence: CASNLPEHPYGYTF. The CDR3 region has the DNA TGTGCCAGCAACTTGCCCGAGCATCCCTATGGCTACACCTTC. V usage is TRBV5-3 and J usage is TRBJ1-2; the D is unclear. TRBV5-3 is designated an ORF whose function remains uncertain. The CDR3 runs 14 residues. The ends were cut back, 8 bases at V and 4 bases at J, with 18 bases in the middle.

This chain uses TRBV6-2 or TRBV6-3 with TRBJ2-1; the match to TRBD2 covers 8 bases. Germline assignment: CDR1 MNHEY and CDR2 SVGEGT. The CDR3 spans 16 residues. Losses at the gene ends were 4 bases for V and 8 bases for J; bases not matched to a gene: 13. The CDR3 spells CASSSPRRGGIDEQFF. In DNA, the CDR3 is TGTGCCAGCAGTTCCCCCAGACGGGGGGGCATAGATGAGCAGTTCTTC.

The table lists this clonotype with a few counts. The J gene is TRBJ2-3, the V gene TRBV4-1; a possible D gene is TRBD2 (6 bases). The length of the CDR3 is 14 residues. Trimming removed 1 base at V and 7 bases at J, with 12 bases between. Per germline, CDR1 MGHRA and CDR2 YSYEKL. The CDR3 DNA follows: TGCGCCAGCAGCCAAGTGATCCGGGACTATACGCAGTATTTT. Protein: CASSQVIRDYTQYF.

About this clonotype itself: A read error may be the cause here, since a much bigger clone is one base away. V gene TRBV5-3 combines with J gene TRBJ2-3; tentatively, D is TRBD1 (6 bases). TRBV5-3 is sorted into the ORF group, with uncertain function. The CDR3 contains 15 residues. The V gene lost 10 bases and the J gene lost 1 base, with 19 bases spanning the gap. Here the CDR3 reads CAGSRGDTGTDTQYF. The CDR3 DNA sequence: TGTGCCGGCAGCCGAGGGGACACCGGCACAGATACGCAGTATTTT.

This clonotype was picked up many times. The rearrangement uses TRBV4-2 and TRBJ1-1, with D possibly matching TRBD1 (5 bases). Trimming stripped 0 bases from V and 0 bases from J, with 14 bases between. This CDR3 spans 17 amino acids. Germline-derived CDR1 and CDR2 are LGHNA and YNFKEQ. Written as DNA, the CDR3 is TGTGCCAGCAGCCAAGATCTGGACAACCCAATGAACACTGAAGCTTTCTTT. Residues: CASSQDLDNPMNTEAFF.

This clonotype was picked up many times. V and J are TRBV6-6 and TRBJ2-7; D gene ambiguous. The germline CDR1 and CDR2 sequences are MNHNY and SVGAGI (reference sequence). Between the trimmed V and J ends, which lost 0 bases and 2 bases, there was a span of 5 bases. The CDR3 length is 13 residues. The CDR3 DNA sequence: TGTGCCAGCAGTTACTCGAACCCCTACGAGCAGTACTTC. It yields the protein CASSYSNPYEQYF.

Ten or more counts support this clonotype. V gene TRBV7-9 combines with J gene TRBJ1-3; weak D call: TRBD1 (5 bases). Between the trimmed V and J ends, which lost 3 bases and 4 bases, there was a span of 13 bases. This CDR3 is built from 15 residues. Germline CDR1 is SEHNR and CDR2 is FQNEAQ (reference sequence). CDR3 coding DNA: TGTGCCAGCAGCTTCTACGACAGTGCCGGAAACACCATATATTTT. Protein product: CASSFYDSAGNTIYF.

Points on this clonotype: A much larger clone differs by one base, so this may be a read error. V gene TRBV30 combines with J gene TRBJ2-3, with 7 nucleotides matching TRBD1. The CDR3 has 14 residues. Germline V lookup: CDR1 GTSNPN, CDR2 SVGIG (reference sequence). In DNA, the CDR3 is TGTGCCTGGAGTGTACACCTGGGGACAGATACGCAGTGTTTT. It translates to CAWSVHLGTDTQCF.

This clonotype has a count of ten or more. The CDR3 nucleotides read TGTGCCAGCAGCCCTCGAGGGGGGGACAGGGGCACAGATACGCAGTATTTT. Translating it yields CASSPRGGDRGTDTQYF. The rearrangement links TRBV14 to TRBJ2-3, with 9 positions matching TRBD1. Trimming took 4 bases from V and 1 from J; bases not matched to a gene: 9. The CDR3 spans 17 residues. The germline V gene has CDR1 SGHDN and CDR2 FVKESK.

This clonotype was picked up many times. This sequence joins TRBV6-2 or TRBV6-3 and TRBJ2-7; no clear D gene. Per germline, CDR1 MNHEY and CDR2 SVGEGT. Trimming pared 2 bases from V and 4 bases from J, leaving 6 bases between. The CDR3 length is 12 residues. The CDR3 DNA is TGTGCCAGCAGTTACCCGGTTTACGAGCAGTACTTC. Its translation: CASSYPVYEQYF.

This clonotype was recorded at least ten times. V gene TRBV29-1 combines with J gene TRBJ2-7, with 10 bases fitting TRBD1. With 2 bases clipped from V and 5 bases from J, the junction kept 6 bases outside the gene matches. Germline V gene sequence: CDR1 SQVTM, CDR2 ANQGSEA. The CDR3 has 14 residues. The CDR3 DNA reads TGCAGCGTTGAACCGGGACAGGGGCCCGACGAGCAGTACTTC. Translation gives CSVEPGQGPDEQYF.

This clonotype was picked up one time. A much larger clone sits a single nucleotide away, making a read error possible. The rearrangement joins TRBV6-8 to TRBJ2-2; maybe TRBD2 (6 bases). Trimming left V 8 bases short and J 7 bases short, with 14 bases between. The CDR3 sequence is 13 residues long. CDR1 MNHGY and CDR2 SAAAGT come from the germline V gene. The CDR3 protein is CASGTGDGGELFF. The CDR3 DNA reads TGTGCCAGCGGGACGGGGGATGGCGGGGAGCTGTTTTTT.

This clonotype has a handful of counts. The gene calls are TRBV7-9 and TRBJ2-1; possible D gene TRBD1, 6 bases. CDR3 length: 17 residues. In germline, CDR1 is SEHNR, CDR2 FQNEAQ (reference sequence). V dropped 7 bases and J dropped 0 bases, with 19 bases sitting between them. The CDR3 here is CASTEETGLSSYNEQFF. CDR3 in DNA: TGTGCCAGCACGGAAGAAACAGGGCTCAGCTCCTACAATGAGCAGTTCTTC.

The V and J genes are TRBV27 and TRBJ2-1; the match to TRBD2 covers 9 bases. The germline V gene encodes CDR1 MNHEY and CDR2 SMNVEV (reference sequence). The J segment lost 8 bases and the V segment lost 2 bases, leaving 7 bases of the junction unmatched. This CDR3 is built from 15 residues. CDR3 DNA sequence: TGTGCCAGCAGTTTAATTCTAGCGGGAACAGATGAGCAGTTCTTC. It encodes CASSLILAGTDEQFF.

The table lists this clonotype with a few counts. V is TRBV19 and J is TRBJ1-5; 10 nucleotides agree with TRBD1. The CDR3 sequence is 15 residues long. V lost 4 bases to trimming and J lost 6 bases; unmatched junction nucleotides: 6. CDR1 LNHDA and CDR2 SQIVND come from the germline V gene (reference sequence). The CDR3 region has the DNA TGTGCCAGTAGTAAAGACAGGGGGCGAGGTCAGCCCCAGCATTTT. It codes for CASSKDRGRGQPQHF.

In this sample, this clonotype turned up many times. J is TRBJ1-1 and V is TRBV7-9, with 10 bases matching TRBD1. The germline gives CDR1 SEHNR, CDR2 FQNEAQ (reference sequence). This CDR3 has 15 residues. The V gene end was trimmed by 4 bases and the J gene end by 1 base; junction bases not matched to a gene: 3. CDR3 amino acids: CASSWGTGENTEAFF. Here the CDR3 DNA reads TGTGCCAGCAGCTGGGGGACAGGGGAGAACACTGAAGCTTTCTTT. Using reference TRBV7-9 and TRBJ1-1 for the parts outside the CDR3, the full variable domain is DTGVSQNPRHKITKRGQNVTFRCDPISEHNRLYWYRQTLGQGPEFLTYFQNEAQLEKSRLLSDRFSAERPKGSFSTLEIQRTEQGDSAMYLCASSWGTGENTEAFFGQGTRLTVV.

The V gene is TRBV11-2, the J gene TRBJ1-4, with D perhaps matching TRBD1 (5 bases). The CDR3 contains 17 residues. CDR1 is SGHAT, CDR2 FQNNGV, per germline. V shed 1 base and J shed 2 bases, with 14 bases lying between them. CDR3 residues: CASSLAFQGRTNEKLFF. The CDR3 DNA reads as TGTGCCAGCAGCTTAGCGTTCCAGGGCCGCACTAATGAAAAACTGTTTTTT.

There are a few counts of this clonotype. The chain recombines TRBV5-5 with TRBJ1-4; D remains unclear. Germline CDR1 SGHKS, CDR2 YYEKEE (reference sequence). The CDR3 extends over 14 amino acids. Between the trimmed V and J ends, which lost 2 bases and 6 bases, there was a span of 11 bases. CDR3 amino acids: CASSFEGVDEKLFF. CDR3 bases: TGTGCCAGCAGCTTTGAGGGAGTGGATGAAAAACTGTTTTTT.

The chain has TRBV6-1 and TRBJ2-7; 7 bases agree with TRBD1. The J segment lost 2 bases and the V segment lost 9 bases, leaving 28 bases of the junction unmatched. Germline lookup yields CDR1 MNHNS and CDR2 SASEGT. This CDR3 contains 20 residues. The CDR3 DNA sequence: TGTGCCAGAGTGCGTCTCAGTAAGACTCAGAGACGGGACAGTACCTACGAGCAGTACTTC. It is translated as CARVRLSKTQRRDSTYEQYF.